This is a list of T cell receptor beta chains from one sample in a study of blood T cell repertoires in COVID-19. Method: immunoSEQ multiplex PCR; TCRdb's copy keeps in-frame clones and lacks some. Of about 60,000 clones listed, 88% are singletons. The material sequenced was peripheral blood. These receptors were taken from a human donor in a cohort sampled during active COVID-19. Both conserved end residues are part of each CDR3. The order of the fields is V gene, D gene, J gene, clone size, CDR3 DNA, CDR3 protein. The D gene is left open where the match is weak. The size field is filled for only some rows; it gives once, few, many or a size class.

v_gene: TRBV2; d_gene: NA; j_gene: TRBJ2-2; abundance: NA; CDR3nt: TGTGCCAGCAGCCTGAGACAGAACACCGGGGAGCTGTTTTTT; CDR3aa: CASSLRQNTGELFF
v_gene: TRBV13; d_gene: TRBD2; j_gene: TRBJ2-1; abundance: NA; CDR3nt: TGTGCCAGCAGCCTAAGGGACGGGCTCTCGCTAGCGGGAGGCCGTGGTTCCTACAATGAGCAGTTCTTC; CDR3aa: CASSLRDGLSLAGGRGSYNEQFF
v_gene: TRBV3-1/TRBV3-2; d_gene: NA; j_gene: TRBJ2-6; abundance: NA; CDR3nt: TGTGCCAGCAGCCTCCTGGCAGGGATTATCTCTGGGGCCAACGTCCTGACTTTC; CDR3aa: CASSLLAGIISGANVLTF
v_gene: TRBV4-2; d_gene: NA; j_gene: TRBJ1-4; abundance: NA; CDR3nt: TGTGCCAGCAGCAAAGGACAGCTTAATGAAAAACTGTTTTTT; CDR3aa: CASSKGQLNEKLFF
v_gene: TRBV7-2; d_gene: NA; j_gene: TRBJ2-3; abundance: few; CDR3nt: TGTGCCAGCAGCCACGGGTTGGGAGAGGCGCAGTATTTT; CDR3aa: CASSHGLGEAQYF
v_gene: TRBV5-4; d_gene: TRBD1; j_gene: TRBJ1-2; abundance: NA; CDR3nt: TGTGCCAGCAGCCTGGGACAGGGAGGCTATGGCTACACCTTC; CDR3aa: CASSLGQGGYGYTF
v_gene: TRBV9; d_gene: NA; j_gene: TRBJ2-1; abundance: NA; CDR3nt: TGTGCCAGCAGGTCGACAGCGGGCTCCTACAATGAGCAGTTCTTC; CDR3aa: CASRSTAGSYNEQFF
v_gene: TRBV7-2; d_gene: TRBD1; j_gene: TRBJ2-7; abundance: NA; CDR3nt: TGTGCCAGCAGCTCGGGACAGGGCTTCTCCTACGAGCAGTACTTC; CDR3aa: CASSSGQGFSYEQYF
v_gene: TRBV18; d_gene: NA; j_gene: TRBJ2-1; abundance: NA; CDR3nt: TGTGCCAGCTCACCCTCGATACCACCCGGCAATGAGCAGTTCTTC; CDR3aa: CASSPSIPPGNEQFF
v_gene: TRBV29-1; d_gene: TRBD2; j_gene: TRBJ2-1; abundance: NA; CDR3nt: TGCAGCGTTGGGCCTAGCGGGAGGAATGAGCAGTTCTTC; CDR3aa: CSVGPSGRNEQFF
v_gene: TRBV2; d_gene: TRBD1; j_gene: TRBJ1-5; abundance: NA; CDR3nt: TGTGCCAGCAGTGCAACTCCAGGGGGTGTTCAGCCCCAGCATTTT; CDR3aa: CASSATPGGVQPQHF
v_gene: TRBV7-9; d_gene: NA; j_gene: TRBJ1-3; abundance: NA; CDR3nt: TGTGCCAGCAGCTTAGGAGGGGGAAACACCATATATTTT; CDR3aa: CASSLGGGNTIYF
v_gene: TRBV18; d_gene: TRBD1; j_gene: TRBJ1-4; abundance: NA; CDR3nt: TGTGCCAGCTCACCCCTAGACAGGGGAAAACTGTTTTTT; CDR3aa: CASSPLDRGKLFF
v_gene: TRBV4-2; d_gene: TRBD2; j_gene: TRBJ2-1; abundance: NA; CDR3nt: TGTGCCAGCAGCCAGGCCGCGGGGGGCAGTTCCTACAATGAGCAGTTCTTC; CDR3aa: CASSQAAGGSSYNEQFF
v_gene: TRBV11-2; d_gene: NA; j_gene: TRBJ2-7; abundance: NA; CDR3nt: TGTGCCAGCAGCCAAGGACAGCTATACGAGCAGTACTTC; CDR3aa: CASSQGQLYEQYF
v_gene: TRBV5-1; d_gene: NA; j_gene: TRBJ1-1; abundance: once; CDR3nt: TGCGCCAGCAGCGAGTACAGCGGGAACACTGAAGCTTTCTTT; CDR3aa: CASSEYSGNTEAFF
v_gene: TRBV7-9; d_gene: TRBD2; j_gene: TRBJ2-7; abundance: NA; CDR3nt: TGTGCCAGCAGCTTCCTCGCGGGGGGAACCTACGAGCAGTACTTC; CDR3aa: CASSFLAGGTYEQYF
v_gene: TRBV5-5; d_gene: NA; j_gene: TRBJ1-6; abundance: NA; CDR3nt: TGTGCCAGCAGCTCGGAGATCTCCCCGAGCTCCTATAATTCACCCCTCCACTTT; CDR3aa: CASSSEISPSSYNSPLHF
v_gene: TRBV2; d_gene: NA; j_gene: TRBJ1-1; abundance: many; CDR3nt: TGTGCCAGCAGTGAAGACCCAGTAATGAACACTGAAGCTTTCTTT; CDR3aa: CASSEDPVMNTEAFF
v_gene: TRBV7-9; d_gene: TRBD1; j_gene: TRBJ2-3; abundance: NA; CDR3nt: TGTGCCAGCAGCTCCGGACAGGGGGCTCGGACAGATACGCAGTATTTT; CDR3aa: CASSSGQGARTDTQYF
v_gene: TRBV2; d_gene: NA; j_gene: TRBJ1-1; abundance: NA; CDR3nt: TGTGCCAGCGGCAGGGAAATGAACACTGAAGCTTTCTTT; CDR3aa: CASGREMNTEAFF
v_gene: TRBV19; d_gene: NA; j_gene: TRBJ2-7; abundance: NA; CDR3nt: TGTGCCAGTGCCTTTAGGACAGCTTTTGGCGAGCAGTACTTC; CDR3aa: CASAFRTAFGEQYF
v_gene: TRBV7-3; d_gene: TRBD1; j_gene: TRBJ2-3; abundance: few; CDR3nt: TGTGCCAGCAGCCCTGGACAGGGGGCCGGAGATACGCAGTATTTT; CDR3aa: CASSPGQGAGDTQYF
v_gene: TRBV5-1; d_gene: TRBD2; j_gene: TRBJ2-1; abundance: NA; CDR3nt: TGCGCCAGCAGCTTGGTAGCGGGAGGGGGCAATGAGCAGTTCTTC; CDR3aa: CASSLVAGGGNEQFF
v_gene: TRBV5-1; d_gene: NA; j_gene: TRBJ2-7; abundance: NA; CDR3nt: TGCGCCAGCAGCCCCCGGGACACCGCCTACGAGCAGTACTTC; CDR3aa: CASSPRDTAYEQYF